This is a list of T cell receptor beta chains from one sample in a study of identical twins. TCRdb re-called the 5' RACE reads through MiXCR, storing one row per CDR3 protein. The sample records around 530,000 distinct CDR3 sequences, roughly 15% being singletons. These same data were also listed under a study on yellow fever vaccine responses in identical twins.

Specimen: CD4+ T cells sorted from blood. These receptors were taken from a woman aged 18-29 years in good health. Both conserved end residues are part of each CDR3. Fields, in order: clone size, V gene, D gene, J gene, CDR3 DNA, CDR3 protein. A D gene is named only where the DNA matches it firmly. Some rows mark clone size as missing; the rest say once, few, many or name a class of expanded clone.

clone_size: .
v_call: TRBV20-1
d_call: TRBD2
j_call: TRBJ2-3
cdr3_nt: TGCAGTGCTAGCCCACTAGCGGGAGTTGTGGATACGCAGTATTTT
cdr3_aa: CSASPLAGVVDTQYF

clone_size: few
v_call: TRBV12-3/TRBV12-4
d_call: .
j_call: TRBJ1-2
cdr3_nt: TGTGCCAGCAGTTCAGGGAAAGGTGGCTACACCTTC
cdr3_aa: CASSSGKGGYTF

clone_size: few
v_call: TRBV11-2
d_call: .
j_call: TRBJ2-5
cdr3_nt: TGTGCCAGCAGCTTAGTACGGCCTCCCCAAGAGACCCAGTACTTC
cdr3_aa: CASSLVRPPQETQYF

clone_size: .
v_call: TRBV12-3/TRBV12-4
d_call: .
j_call: TRBJ2-6
cdr3_nt: TGTGCCAGCAGTCCGCTACGGGCCAACGTCCTGACTTTC
cdr3_aa: CASSPLRANVLTF

clone_size: few
v_call: TRBV10-3
d_call: .
j_call: TRBJ1-1
cdr3_nt: TGTGCCATCAGCGGGACTTTGAACACTGAAGCTTTCTTT
cdr3_aa: CAISGTLNTEAFF

clone_size: .
v_call: TRBV6-2/TRBV6-3
d_call: TRBD1
j_call: TRBJ2-2
cdr3_nt: TGTGCCAGCACCTACGGACAGGGCGCAGCGAACACCGGGGAGCTGTTTTTT
cdr3_aa: CASTYGQGAANTGELFF

clone_size: many
v_call: TRBV12-3/TRBV12-4
d_call: TRBD1
j_call: TRBJ1-1
cdr3_nt: TGTGCCAGCAGTTCCCGAACAGGGGGCCGGACTGAAGCTTTCTTT
cdr3_aa: CASSSRTGGRTEAFF

clone_size: few
v_call: TRBV20-1
d_call: .
j_call: TRBJ2-2
cdr3_nt: TGCAGTGCGCCGGGACGGACCAGCGGAGGGGAGCTGTTTTTT
cdr3_aa: CSAPGRTSGGELFF

clone_size: few
v_call: TRBV4-1
d_call: TRBD1
j_call: TRBJ1-1
cdr3_nt: TGCGCCAGCAGCCAAGATACGGGACAGGTAATCAACACTGAAGCTTTCTTT
cdr3_aa: CASSQDTGQVINTEAFF

clone_size: few
v_call: TRBV28
d_call: .
j_call: TRBJ2-1
cdr3_nt: TGTGCCAGCAGTTTAACGTCTATAAGGTACAATGAGCAGTTCTTC
cdr3_aa: CASSLTSIRYNEQFF

clone_size: .
v_call: TRBV3-1
d_call: TRBD1
j_call: TRBJ2-5
cdr3_nt: TGTGCCAGCAGCCCAAAGGGACAGGGGGTCGAGACCCAGTACTTC
cdr3_aa: CASSPKGQGVETQYF

clone_size: .
v_call: TRBV28
d_call: .
j_call: TRBJ2-7
cdr3_nt: TGTGCCAGCAGTACTCAACCGGGACTCCAACCCTACGAGCAGTACTTC
cdr3_aa: CASSTQPGLQPYEQYF

clone_size: few
v_call: TRBV12-3/TRBV12-4
d_call: TRBD2
j_call: TRBJ2-3
cdr3_nt: TGTGCCAGCAGGGCTGGGACTACTAGCACAGATACGCAGTATTTT
cdr3_aa: CASRAGTTSTDTQYF

clone_size: .
v_call: TRBV9
d_call: TRBD2
j_call: TRBJ2-1
cdr3_nt: TGTGCCAGCAGCGTAGGCCCTCCGCTGGCGGGGGGCTACAATGAGCAGTTCTTC
cdr3_aa: CASSVGPPLAGGYNEQFF

clone_size: .
v_call: TRBV28
d_call: .
j_call: TRBJ2-7
cdr3_nt: TGTGCCACAACATCTAACGGGGCGGAATCCTACGAGCAGTACTTC
cdr3_aa: CATTSNGAESYEQYF

clone_size: .
v_call: TRBV20-1
d_call: TRBD2
j_call: TRBJ2-3
cdr3_nt: TGCAGTGCTAGACGGGGGGGGGCATCAGAAGATACGCAGTATTTT
cdr3_aa: CSARRGGASEDTQYF

clone_size: few
v_call: TRBV11-3
d_call: TRBD1
j_call: TRBJ1-1
cdr3_nt: TGTGCCAGCAGCCCTAGACAGGGGGCCGGAACTGCCACTGAAGCTTTCTTT
cdr3_aa: CASSPRQGAGTATEAFF

clone_size: .
v_call: TRBV6-1
d_call: .
j_call: TRBJ2-2
cdr3_nt: TGTGCCAGCACGCGGGTTCGGGACCCTACGAACACCGGGGAGCTGTTTTTT
cdr3_aa: CASTRVRDPTNTGELFF

clone_size: few
v_call: TRBV10-3
d_call: TRBD1
j_call: TRBJ2-6
cdr3_nt: TGTGCCATCAGTACAGGGGATGGGGCCAACGTCCTGACTTTC
cdr3_aa: CAISTGDGANVLTF

clone_size: .
v_call: TRBV12-3/TRBV12-4
d_call: TRBD2
j_call: TRBJ2-7
cdr3_nt: TGTGCCAGCAGTTGGAGTAGCGGGAGTAAGTCCTACGAGCAGTACTTC
cdr3_aa: CASSWSSGSKSYEQYF

clone_size: few
v_call: TRBV7-2
d_call: .
j_call: TRBJ2-6
cdr3_nt: TGTGCCAGCAGCTTAGCCCCCTATGGACGGGAATCTGGGGCCAACGTCCTGACTTTC
cdr3_aa: CASSLAPYGRESGANVLTF

clone_size: many
v_call: TRBV12-3/TRBV12-4
d_call: TRBD2
j_call: TRBJ2-1
cdr3_nt: TGTGCCAGCAGCCCGGCCGGGGGGGCTAAAGGGTACAATGAGCAGTTCTTC
cdr3_aa: CASSPAGGAKGYNEQFF

clone_size: .
v_call: TRBV20-1
d_call: .
j_call: TRBJ2-1
cdr3_nt: TGCAGTGCTAGAGTGCGCTACAATGAGCAGTTCTTC
cdr3_aa: CSARVRYNEQFF

clone_size: few
v_call: TRBV11-3
d_call: TRBD2
j_call: TRBJ2-3
cdr3_nt: TGTGCCAGCAGCTTAGGAGCGGGAGGTTTGGGCACAGATACGCAGTATTTT
cdr3_aa: CASSLGAGGLGTDTQYF